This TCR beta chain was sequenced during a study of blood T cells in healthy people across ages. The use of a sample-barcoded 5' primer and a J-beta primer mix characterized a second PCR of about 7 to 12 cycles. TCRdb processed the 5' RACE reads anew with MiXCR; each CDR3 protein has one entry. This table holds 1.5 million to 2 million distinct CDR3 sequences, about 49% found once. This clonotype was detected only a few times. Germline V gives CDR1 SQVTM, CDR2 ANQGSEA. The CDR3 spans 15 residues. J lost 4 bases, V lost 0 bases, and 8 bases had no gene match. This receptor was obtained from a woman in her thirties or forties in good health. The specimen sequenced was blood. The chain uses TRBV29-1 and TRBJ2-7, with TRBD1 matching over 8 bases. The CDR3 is CSVEDPRGLSYEQYF. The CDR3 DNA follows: TGCAGCGTTGAAGATCCCAGGGGGCTCAGTTACGAGCAGTACTTC.